The entry below gives a single TCR beta chain sequence along with its context. As yet, its antigen is unknown. The CDR3 length is 13 residues. Germline V gene sequence: CDR1 MDHEN, CDR2 SYDVKM. The V and J ends lost 2 bases and 1 base respectively, with 4 bases between them. Sequencing used immunoSEQ multiplex PCR; TCRdb keeps in-frame clones, though not all of them. The repertoire includes about 88,000 clones, around 90% of them detected once, and 0.97% sits in the top ten. The data are from a study of PD-L1 blockade in urothelial cancer. Study at large: Blood underwent analysis 3 weeks (second dose) and 6 weeks after treatment began. Points from the study as a whole: Better survival was forecast by a pretreatment blood TCR clonality below the median.

Time point described: pretreatment peripheral blood. Sequences were derived from PBMCs, sampled around atezolizumab (anti-PD-L1) treatment. The clonotype was recovered from a woman aged 80 or over with urothelial cancer. The gene calls are TRBV28 and TRBJ2-3; D gene unclear. CDR3 loop: CASSLPGTDTQYF. CDR3 DNA: TGTGCCAGCAGTTTACCGGGCACAGATACGCAGTATTTT.